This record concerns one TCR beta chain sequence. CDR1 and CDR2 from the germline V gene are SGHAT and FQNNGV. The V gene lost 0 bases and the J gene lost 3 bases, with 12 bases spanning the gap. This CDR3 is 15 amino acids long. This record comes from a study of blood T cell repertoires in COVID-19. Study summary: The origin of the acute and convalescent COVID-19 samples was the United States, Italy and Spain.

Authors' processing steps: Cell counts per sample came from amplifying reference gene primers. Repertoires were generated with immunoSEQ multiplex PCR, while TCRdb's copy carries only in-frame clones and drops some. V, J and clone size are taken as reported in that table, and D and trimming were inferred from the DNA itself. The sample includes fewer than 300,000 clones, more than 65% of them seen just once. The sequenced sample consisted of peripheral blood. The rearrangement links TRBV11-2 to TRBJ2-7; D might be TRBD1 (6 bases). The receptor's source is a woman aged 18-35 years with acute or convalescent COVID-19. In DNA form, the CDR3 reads TGTGCCAGCAGCTTAGATCGGCTGGACAGCTACGAGCAGTACTTC. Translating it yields CASSLDRLDSYEQYF.